This T cell receptor beta chain appears in the sequencing data of a study of cytomegalovirus exposure and HLA in healthy donors. Study outcomes and limitations: CMV serostatus stood as the only immune exposure information on hand.

This CDR3 is built from 16 residues. V lost 0 bases to trimming and J lost 0 bases; unmatched junction nucleotides: 4. In germline, CDR1 is SGHVS, CDR2 FQNEAQ. The primer mix had 60 Vbeta and 13 Jbeta primers. TCRdb's table, derived via immunoSEQ multiplex PCR, lists solely in-frame clones and lacks some. The sample gives roughly 100,000 clones, around 77% of which show up once; roughly 4% is in the top ten. About this clone: Its antigen is unidentified.

The sequencing input was PBMCs. This clonotype originated in a man aged 45-65 years in good health and CMV-seropositive. The gene calls are TRBV7-8 and TRBJ2-7; 8 bases agree with TRBD2. The CDR3 here is CASSLAHGGGSYEQYF. The CDR3 DNA follows: TGTGCCAGCAGCTTAGCGCACGGGGGGGGCTCCTACGAGCAGTACTTC.